Listed below are T cell receptor beta chains from one sample, sequenced in a study of blood T cell repertoires in COVID-19. Here immunoSEQ multiplex PCR was the method, and the copy in TCRdb shows in-frame clones only, minus some. Seen here are a few hundred thousand clones, roughly 90% observed once, and the top ten hold nearly 6.5%. What was sequenced was peripheral blood. These receptors were collected from a young man who had recovered from COVID-19. The CDR3 runs from the conserved cysteine through the conserved F or W. D genes are given only for firm matches. Expanded clones are given a class, and other clones once, few, many or no size at all.

clone size: -; V gene: TRBV4-1; D gene: TRBD2; J gene: TRBJ2-5; CDR3 DNA: TGCGCCAGCAGCACCTTTTGGGGCGGGGGACAAGAGACCCAGTACTTC; CDR3 protein: CASSTFWGGGQETQYF
clone size: once; V gene: TRBV6-2/TRBV6-3; D gene: TRBD1; J gene: TRBJ1-1; CDR3 DNA: TGTGCCAGCAGTTATAACAGGGGGTACACTGAAGCTTTCTTT; CDR3 protein: CASSYNRGYTEAFF
clone size: -; V gene: TRBV3-1/TRBV3-2; D gene: -; J gene: TRBJ1-2; CDR3 DNA: TGTGCCAGCAGCCAAGATTCACAGAACTATGGCTACACCTTC; CDR3 protein: CASSQDSQNYGYTF
clone size: once; V gene: TRBV18; D gene: -; J gene: TRBJ2-7; CDR3 DNA: TGTGCCAGCTCACCACCGGGCAGGGGCACCCCTTGGGAGCAGTACTTC; CDR3 protein: CASSPPGRGTPWEQYF
clone size: -; V gene: TRBV27; D gene: -; J gene: TRBJ2-3; CDR3 DNA: TGTGCCAGCAGTTTAATAGCGGGCACAGATACGCAGTATTTT; CDR3 protein: CASSLIAGTDTQYF
clone size: -; V gene: TRBV6-5; D gene: TRBD1; J gene: TRBJ1-2; CDR3 DNA: TGTGCCAGCAGCGCAAGAGGACAGGCCTATGGCTACACCTTC; CDR3 protein: CASSARGQAYGYTF
clone size: -; V gene: TRBV9; D gene: TRBD2; J gene: TRBJ2-2; CDR3 DNA: TGTGCCAGCAGCGGTAGCGGGGGGAGGTCCGGGGAGCTGTTTTTT; CDR3 protein: CASSGSGGRSGELFF
clone size: -; V gene: TRBV4-1; D gene: TRBD1; J gene: TRBJ1-5; CDR3 DNA: TGCGCCAGCAGCCAAGGGGACAGGGGGAATCAGCCCCAGCATTTT; CDR3 protein: CASSQGDRGNQPQHF
clone size: -; V gene: TRBV4-1; D gene: -; J gene: TRBJ2-7; CDR3 DNA: TGCGCCAGCAGCCAACGGAAACAGTTCTACGAGCAGTACTTC; CDR3 protein: CASSQRKQFYEQYF
clone size: -; V gene: TRBV6-2/TRBV6-3; D gene: -; J gene: TRBJ2-1; CDR3 DNA: TGTGCCAGCAGTTACTCAGTTCATTTGGCATACAATGAGCAGTTCTTC; CDR3 protein: CASSYSVHLAYNEQFF
clone size: once; V gene: TRBV7-2; D gene: -; J gene: TRBJ2-1; CDR3 DNA: TGTGCCAGCAGCTTAGCGGGAGAGAGGAATGAGCAGTTCTTC; CDR3 protein: CASSLAGERNEQFF
clone size: few; V gene: TRBV4-1; D gene: -; J gene: TRBJ2-2; CDR3 DNA: TGCGCCAGCAGCCCAAGACATATCATTGGGGACACCCTTGTGGGGGAGCTGTTTTTT; CDR3 protein: CASSPRHIIGDTLVGELFF
clone size: -; V gene: TRBV9; D gene: TRBD2; J gene: TRBJ2-1; CDR3 DNA: TGTGCCAGCAGCGTAGCTGGACTAGCGGTGTACAATGAGCAGTTCTTC; CDR3 protein: CASSVAGLAVYNEQFF
clone size: -; V gene: TRBV30; D gene: -; J gene: TRBJ2-5; CDR3 DNA: TGTGCCTGGAGTGTACAGCAGGGGACCCAGTACTTC; CDR3 protein: CAWSVQQGTQYF
clone size: few; V gene: TRBV9; D gene: -; J gene: TRBJ2-7; CDR3 DNA: TGTGCCAGCAGCAGACGACAGGAAAGGGAGTACGAGCAGTACTTC; CDR3 protein: CASSRRQEREYEQYF
clone size: -; V gene: TRBV7-2; D gene: -; J gene: TRBJ2-7; CDR3 DNA: TGTGCCAGCAGCTTAGACTGGGATCGGGGGGAGCAGTACTTC; CDR3 protein: CASSLDWDRGEQYF
clone size: -; V gene: TRBV14; D gene: -; J gene: TRBJ1-2; CDR3 DNA: TGTGCCAGCAGCCAAGGGGTAAGCGTGGACTATGGCTACACCTTC; CDR3 protein: CASSQGVSVDYGYTF
clone size: -; V gene: TRBV18; D gene: -; J gene: TRBJ2-5; CDR3 DNA: TGTGCCAGCTCACCACCGTCTCGGGTAGAAGAGACCCAGTACTTC; CDR3 protein: CASSPPSRVEETQYF
clone size: -; V gene: TRBV4-3; D gene: TRBD2; J gene: TRBJ2-3; CDR3 DNA: TGCGCCAGCAGCCCTACACTAGCGGGGCCCGATACGCAGTATTTT; CDR3 protein: CASSPTLAGPDTQYF
clone size: -; V gene: TRBV6-1; D gene: TRBD2; J gene: TRBJ2-3; CDR3 DNA: TGTGCCAGCAGTGAAGCGATGCTAGCGGTGGGCACAGATACGCAGTATTTT; CDR3 protein: CASSEAMLAVGTDTQYF
clone size: -; V gene: TRBV9; D gene: -; J gene: TRBJ2-1; CDR3 DNA: TGTGCCAGCAGCGTTCCGGGTAGCTCCTACAATGAGCAGTTCTTC; CDR3 protein: CASSVPGSSYNEQFF
clone size: once; V gene: TRBV5-1; D gene: -; J gene: TRBJ2-1; CDR3 DNA: TGCGCCAGCAGCTTGGAGGACTACTCACGCAATGAGCAGTTCTTC; CDR3 protein: CASSLEDYSRNEQFF
clone size: -; V gene: TRBV19; D gene: -; J gene: TRBJ1-1; CDR3 DNA: TGTGCCAGTAGTATAGCGGTCGGCGGTGGCACTGAAGCTTTCTTT; CDR3 protein: CASSIAVGGGTEAFF
clone size: -; V gene: TRBV28; D gene: -; J gene: TRBJ2-5; CDR3 DNA: TGTGCCAGCAGCTCCGCAGGGGAGGAGACCCAGTACTTC; CDR3 protein: CASSSAGEETQYF
clone size: -; V gene: TRBV5-1; D gene: TRBD1; J gene: TRBJ1-1; CDR3 DNA: TGCGCCAGTCGACAGGGGGTTGGGACTGAAGCTTTCTTT; CDR3 protein: CASRQGVGTEAFF
clone size: -; V gene: TRBV12-5; D gene: -; J gene: TRBJ1-4; CDR3 DNA: TGTGCTAGTGGTTTGCAACTTCAGGGGATTGAAAAACTGTTTTTT; CDR3 protein: CASGLQLQGIEKLFF
clone size: -; V gene: TRBV7-9; D gene: TRBD2; J gene: TRBJ2-3; CDR3 DNA: TGTGCCAGCAGCTTAGCGGCTAGCGGGGCGACAGATACGCAGTATTTT; CDR3 protein: CASSLAASGATDTQYF
clone size: -; V gene: TRBV4-1; D gene: -; J gene: TRBJ2-2; CDR3 DNA: TGCGCCAGCAGCCAAGGCCAAGTACGACTCGTGACGAACACCGGGGAGCTGTTTTTT; CDR3 protein: CASSQGQVRLVTNTGELFF